This TCR beta chain is from a study of technical replicates of blood from several donors. Losses at the gene ends were 0 bases for V and 4 bases for J; bases not matched to a gene: 3. This CDR3 region has 15 residues. CDR1 and CDR2 from the germline V gene are LGHNA and YNFKEQ. The assay was immunoSEQ multiplex PCR, and TCRdb's table has in-frame clones only and misses some. The sample yields 50,000 to 60,000 clones, roughly 91% seen once. This sequence was found in a human donor in good health. Some clones in this sample may be carry-over from other donors' samples. The genes are TRBV4-2 and TRBJ1-2; 9 bases align to TRBD1. Sequencing was done on a sample of PBMCs. The CDR3 DNA reads TGTGCCAGCAGCCAAGATGGGACAGGGACCTATGGCTACACCTTC. Its translation: CASSQDGTGTYGYTF.